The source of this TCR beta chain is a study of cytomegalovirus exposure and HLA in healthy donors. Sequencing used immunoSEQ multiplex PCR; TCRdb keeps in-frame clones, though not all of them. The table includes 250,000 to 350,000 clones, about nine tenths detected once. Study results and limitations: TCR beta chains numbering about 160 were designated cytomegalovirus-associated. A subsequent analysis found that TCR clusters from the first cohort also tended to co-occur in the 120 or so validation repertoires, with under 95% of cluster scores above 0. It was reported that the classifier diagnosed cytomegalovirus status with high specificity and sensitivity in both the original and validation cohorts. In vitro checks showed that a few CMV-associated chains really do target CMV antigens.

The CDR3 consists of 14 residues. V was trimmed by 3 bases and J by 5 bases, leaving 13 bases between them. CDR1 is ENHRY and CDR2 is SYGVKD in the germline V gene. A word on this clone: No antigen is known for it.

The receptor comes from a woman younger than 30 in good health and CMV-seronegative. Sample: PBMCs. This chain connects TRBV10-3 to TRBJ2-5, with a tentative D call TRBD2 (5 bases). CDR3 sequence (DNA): TGTGCCATCAGTGAACGGGGAGTACGGGAGACCCAGTACTTC. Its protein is CAISERGVRETQYF.